This T cell receptor (beta chain) was sequenced for a study of T-cell memory formation after mild COVID-19. The overall study: Clustering of TCRs was largely donor specific.

TCRdb re-analysed the 5' RACE reads in MiXCR, keeping a single row per CDR3 protein. Of approximately 34,000 distinct CDR3 sequences in the sample, roughly 7.5% are singletons; the top ten hold over 25%. Overall study findings and caveats: Pre-infection memory contained some responding clones, which suggested that cross-reactive memory had joined.

Germline V gene sequence: CDR1 DFQATT, CDR2 SNEGSKA (reference sequence). CDR3 length: 14 amino acids. V lost 3 bases and J lost 1; bases outside the gene matches: 4. This clonotype came up many times. Its antigen is not identified. The receptor was derived from a man aged 18 to 30 who had mild COVID-19 (a few samples of this study predate the infection). Cell type and time point are not known. Sample: PBMCs or a T cell subset sorted from them (not recorded which). This chain links TRBV20-1 with TRBJ2-3, with 7 bases lining up with TRBD2. CDR3 coding DNA: TGCAGTGCTAGTGGTCGGGGGGGCACAGATACGCAGTATTTT. Amino acid sequence: CSASGRGGTDTQYF.